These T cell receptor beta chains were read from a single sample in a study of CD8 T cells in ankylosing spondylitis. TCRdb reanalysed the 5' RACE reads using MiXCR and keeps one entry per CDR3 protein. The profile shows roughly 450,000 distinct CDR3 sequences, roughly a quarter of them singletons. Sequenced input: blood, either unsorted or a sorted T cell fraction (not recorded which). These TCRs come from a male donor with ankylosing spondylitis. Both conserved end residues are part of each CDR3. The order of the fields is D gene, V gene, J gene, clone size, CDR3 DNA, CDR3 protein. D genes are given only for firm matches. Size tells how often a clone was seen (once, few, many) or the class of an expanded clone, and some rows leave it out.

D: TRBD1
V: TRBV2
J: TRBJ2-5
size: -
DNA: TGTGCCAGCAGTGCCTACAGGGGAGAGACCCAGTACTTC
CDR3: CASSAYRGETQYF

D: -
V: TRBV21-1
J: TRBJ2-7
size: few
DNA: TGTGCCAGCCCCCTGGACCGAGGATCCTACGAGCAGTACTTC
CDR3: CASPLDRGSYEQYF

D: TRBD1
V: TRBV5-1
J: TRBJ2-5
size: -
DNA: TGCGCCACCAGGACAGGCTTCGAAGAGACCCAGTACTTC
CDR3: CATRTGFEETQYF

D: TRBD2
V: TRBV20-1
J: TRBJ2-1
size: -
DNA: TGCAGTGCTCCGGGACTAGCGGGAGTAAATGACCAGTTCTTC
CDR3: CSAPGLAGVNDQFF

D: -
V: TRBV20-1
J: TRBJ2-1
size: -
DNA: TGCAGTGCTAGAGAAGTGCAGGGGCGGTCCTACAATGAGCAGTTCTTC
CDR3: CSAREVQGRSYNEQFF

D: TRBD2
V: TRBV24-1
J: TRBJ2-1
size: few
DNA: TGTGCCACCAGTGATGTGAGCGGGAGGGCCCTAGCATACAATGAGCAGTTCTTC
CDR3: CATSDVSGRALAYNEQFF

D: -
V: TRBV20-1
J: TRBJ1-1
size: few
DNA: TGCAGTGCTAATCGGGCCAGGGACACTGAAGCTTTCTTT
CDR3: CSANRARDTEAFF

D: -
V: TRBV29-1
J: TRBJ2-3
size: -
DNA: TGCAGCGTGGAGGGCAGGGGGTTGATCAGCACAGATACGCAGTATTTT
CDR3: CSVEGRGLISTDTQYF

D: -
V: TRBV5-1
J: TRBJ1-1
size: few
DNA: TGCGCCAGCAGCTTGGAGGGACACCTCAACACTGAAGCTTTCTTT
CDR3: CASSLEGHLNTEAFF

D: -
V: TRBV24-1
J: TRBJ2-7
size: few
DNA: TGTGCCACCAGTGGACTTGAAGGGGTGCGCTACGAGCAGTACTTC
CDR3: CATSGLEGVRYEQYF

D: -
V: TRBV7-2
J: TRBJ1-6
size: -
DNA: TGTGCCAGCAGCTACCCTCAGGACAGTAATTCACCCCTCCACTTT
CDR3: CASSYPQDSNSPLHF

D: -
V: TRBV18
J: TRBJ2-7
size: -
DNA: TGTGCCAGCTCACCACCGTCGGACGGGGACCACGAGCAGTACTTC
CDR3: CASSPPSDGDHEQYF

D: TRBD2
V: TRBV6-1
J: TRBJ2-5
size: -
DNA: TGTGCCAGCAGGAAGCGGGATATGGAGACCCAGTACTTC
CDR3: CASRKRDMETQYF

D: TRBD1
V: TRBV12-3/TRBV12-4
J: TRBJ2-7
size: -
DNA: TGTGCCAGCAGTAAGACAGGGGTTGGCGAGCAGTACTTC
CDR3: CASSKTGVGEQYF

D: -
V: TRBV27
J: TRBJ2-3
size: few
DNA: TGTGCCAGCAGCCGACCACGATCTCAGGAGCAGTATTTT
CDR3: CASSRPRSQEQYF

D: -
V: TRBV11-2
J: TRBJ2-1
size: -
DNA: TGTGCCAGCAGCTTAGATAGGTTGGGTGAGCAGTTCTTC
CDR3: CASSLDRLGEQFF

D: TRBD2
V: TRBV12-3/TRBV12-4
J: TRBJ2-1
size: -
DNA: TGTGCCAGCAGTTCACTAGCGGGAAGGGGGGAGCAGTTCTTC
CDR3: CASSSLAGRGEQFF

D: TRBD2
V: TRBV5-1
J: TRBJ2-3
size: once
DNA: TGCGCCAGCAGGAGCGGGAGCTTTAAATCGGATACGCAGTATTTT
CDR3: CASRSGSFKSDTQYF

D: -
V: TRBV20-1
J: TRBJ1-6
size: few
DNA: TGCAGTGCTAGAGATCTCGAAGGGAGTTCGGTTTATTCACCCCTCCACTTT
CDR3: CSARDLEGSSVYSPLHF

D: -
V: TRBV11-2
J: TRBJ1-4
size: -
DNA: TGTGCCAGCAGCATTTCAGGGCTAAAGGGTGAAAAACTGTTTTTT
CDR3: CASSISGLKGEKLFF

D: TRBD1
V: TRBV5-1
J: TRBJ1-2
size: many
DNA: TGCGCCAGCAGCTCGTCACAGGGGCTCTATGGCTACACCTTC
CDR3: CASSSSQGLYGYTF

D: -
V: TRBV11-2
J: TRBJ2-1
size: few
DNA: TGTGCCAGCAGCTTAGGTTTGTTAGGGAACAATGAGCAGTTCTTC
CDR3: CASSLGLLGNNEQFF

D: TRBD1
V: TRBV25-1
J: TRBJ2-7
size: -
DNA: TGTGCCACAAGGGGACAGGGGGCTTACGAGCAGTACTTC
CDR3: CATRGQGAYEQYF

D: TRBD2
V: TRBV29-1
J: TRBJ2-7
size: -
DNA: TGCAGCGTTTCACGGACTAGCGGGAGAAGCTACGAGCAGTACTTC
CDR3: CSVSRTSGRSYEQYF

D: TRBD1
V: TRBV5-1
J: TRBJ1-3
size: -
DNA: TGCGCCAGCAGACCGACAGGGACTCGATCTGGAAACACCATATATTTT
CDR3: CASRPTGTRSGNTIYF

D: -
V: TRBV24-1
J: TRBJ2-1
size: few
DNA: TGTGCCACCAGTGATGCGGGTAGGGGGGAGTTCTTC
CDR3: CATSDAGRGEFF

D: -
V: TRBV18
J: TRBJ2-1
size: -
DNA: TGTGCCAGCTCGGCGGTTTGGGAGAATGAGCAGTTCTTC
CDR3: CASSAVWENEQFF

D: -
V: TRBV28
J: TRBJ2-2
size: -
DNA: TGTGCCAGCAGCTCAAAACCACAGGGTCGGAACACCGGGGAGCTGTTTTTT
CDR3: CASSSKPQGRNTGELFF

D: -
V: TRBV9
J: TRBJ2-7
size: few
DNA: TGTGCCAGCAGCGGAGTCCCCCGGGGAGTCTACGAGCAGTACTTC
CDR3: CASSGVPRGVYEQYF

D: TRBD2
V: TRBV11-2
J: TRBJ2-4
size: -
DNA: TGTGCCAGCAGCTTAGATCGCGGGGGAGGGGCCAAAAACATTCAGTACTTC
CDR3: CASSLDRGGGAKNIQYF

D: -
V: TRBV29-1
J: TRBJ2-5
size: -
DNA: TGCAGCGGCCTGAACCCAGGGATGGAGACCCAGTACTTC
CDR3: CSGLNPGMETQYF

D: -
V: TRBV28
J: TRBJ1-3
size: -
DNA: TGTGCCAGCAGTACCTTCGAAGCTTCTGGAAACACCATATATTTT
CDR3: CASSTFEASGNTIYF

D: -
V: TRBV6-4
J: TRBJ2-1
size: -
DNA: TGTGCCAGCAGTGAGTGGTCCAAGGGGCGAAGGAATGAGCAGTTCTTC
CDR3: CASSEWSKGRRNEQFF

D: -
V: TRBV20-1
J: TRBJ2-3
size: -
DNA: TGCAGTGCTAGAGTCTCGCAGGGAGATACGCAGTATTTT
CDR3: CSARVSQGDTQYF

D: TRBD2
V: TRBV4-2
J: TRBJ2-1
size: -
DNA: TGTGCCAGCCAAGAACTAGCGAACGTTTACAATGAGCAGTTCTTC
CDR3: CASQELANVYNEQFF

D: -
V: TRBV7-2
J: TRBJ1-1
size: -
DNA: TGTGCCAGCAGCTCCGCCGGGACTGTGAACACTGAAGCTTTCTTT
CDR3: CASSSAGTVNTEAFF

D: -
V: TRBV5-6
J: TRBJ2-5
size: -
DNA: TGTGCCAGCAGCTCCCCCCGGGGGGCTGAGACCCAGTACTTC
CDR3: CASSSPRGAETQYF

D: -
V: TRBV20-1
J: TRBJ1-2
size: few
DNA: TGCAGTGCCCCGGGAATTGACAGAAGGGATGGCTACACCTTC
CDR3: CSAPGIDRRDGYTF

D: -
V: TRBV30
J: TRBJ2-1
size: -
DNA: TGTGCCTGGAGTGTTATTATCTCTGCCGCTGAGCAGTTCTTC
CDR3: CAWSVIISAAEQFF

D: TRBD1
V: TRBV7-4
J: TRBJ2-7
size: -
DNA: TGTGCCAGCAGCTCCGAGGGGGCCCACGAGCAGTACTTC
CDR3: CASSSEGAHEQYF

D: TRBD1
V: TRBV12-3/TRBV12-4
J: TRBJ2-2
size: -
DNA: TGTGCCTGCAGTTTCCAGGGGGCTGGGGCGAACACCGGGGAGCTGTTTTTT
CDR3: CACSFQGAGANTGELFF

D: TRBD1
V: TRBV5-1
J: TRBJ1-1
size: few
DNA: TGCGCCAGCAGCTTGATGAGGGACAGTGAAGCTTTCTTT
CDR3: CASSLMRDSEAFF

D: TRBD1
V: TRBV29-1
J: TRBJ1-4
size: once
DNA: TGCAGCGTCGGACAGGGGGCTAATGAAAAACTGTTTTTT
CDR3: CSVGQGANEKLFF

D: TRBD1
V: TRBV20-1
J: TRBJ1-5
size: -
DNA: TGCAGTGCTTCCGGGACAGCGTTCGGTCAGCCCCAGCATTTT
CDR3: CSASGTAFGQPQHF

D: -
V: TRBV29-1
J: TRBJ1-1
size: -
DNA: TGCAGCGTTGAGGGGGTGGCAGGAAAATACACTGAAGCTTTCTTT
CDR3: CSVEGVAGKYTEAFF